This T cell receptor beta chain was identified during a study of blood T cells in healthy people across ages. The CDR3 totals 14 residues. The germline V gene encodes CDR1 MGHDK and CDR2 SYGVNS. Comment on this clonotype: As yet, its antigen is unknown.

Study-level points and caveats: TCR beta diversity per million T cells fell roughly linearly with age.

With a J-beta primer mix and a sample-barcoded 5' primer, a second PCR ran 7 to 11 cycles. MiXCR, run by TCRdb on the 5' RACE reads, gives a single entry per CDR3 protein. The table shows roughly 1.5 million distinct CDR3 sequences, with approximately 43% occurring only once. Sequenced input: blood. The chain uses TRBV25-1 and TRBJ2-5, with 7 positions matching TRBD1. The tail of the sequence fits TRBJ2-7 better, so the J call may be wrong. This clonotype was sampled from a woman aged 18 to 35 in good health. CDR3 loop: CASSETGVTYEQYF. CDR3 in DNA: TGTGCCAGCAGTGAAACAGGGGTAACCTACGAGCAGTACTTC.